This is a list of T cell receptor beta chains from one sample in a study of shared clonotypes between healthy human individuals. The method was immunoSEQ multiplex PCR; TCRdb's version includes in-frame clones alone and lacks a portion of them. Among 1,500,000 or so clones listed, just under 99% were seen once. Specimen: naive CD4+ T cells sorted from blood. The source is a man aged 25-45 years in good health. The CDR3 runs from the conserved cysteine through the conserved F or W. A D gene is named only where the DNA matches it firmly. For some rows the clone size is stated as once, few or many, or as a class when expanded; others skip it.

v_call: TRBV27; j_call: TRBJ2-3; clone_size: .; d_call: .; cdr3_nt: TGTGCCAGCAGTTTATCGGGCAGGCCAATAGATACGCAGTATTTT; cdr3_aa: CASSLSGRPIDTQYF
v_call: TRBV6-6; j_call: TRBJ2-3; clone_size: .; d_call: TRBD2; cdr3_nt: TGTGCCAGCAGTTACCTAGCGGGAAGCACAGATACGCAGTATTTT; cdr3_aa: CASSYLAGSTDTQYF
v_call: TRBV12-5; j_call: TRBJ2-1; clone_size: .; d_call: TRBD1; cdr3_nt: TGTGCTAGTGCCAGGACAGGGGTCTACAATGAGCAGTTCTTC; cdr3_aa: CASARTGVYNEQFF
v_call: TRBV18; j_call: TRBJ2-2; clone_size: .; d_call: TRBD2; cdr3_nt: TGTGCCAGCTCACTGACTAGCGGGAGGCTCGGCGGGGAGCTGTTTTTT; cdr3_aa: CASSLTSGRLGGELFF
v_call: TRBV5-1; j_call: TRBJ2-7; clone_size: .; d_call: TRBD2; cdr3_nt: TGCGCCAGCAGCTTGGAGCGGGGTGGCTACAGCGAGCAGTACTTC; cdr3_aa: CASSLERGGYSEQYF
v_call: TRBV4-1; j_call: TRBJ2-7; clone_size: .; d_call: TRBD2; cdr3_nt: TGCGCCAGCAGCCCGGGACTAGCGGGGATCTACGAGCAGTACTTC; cdr3_aa: CASSPGLAGIYEQYF
v_call: TRBV7-9; j_call: TRBJ1-2; clone_size: .; d_call: .; cdr3_nt: TGTGCCAGCAGTCGTCAGGGAAACTATGGCTACACCTTC; cdr3_aa: CASSRQGNYGYTF
v_call: TRBV5-1; j_call: TRBJ1-2; clone_size: once; d_call: .; cdr3_nt: TGCGCCAGCAGCCAGACAGGATTCTATGGCTACACCTTC; cdr3_aa: CASSQTGFYGYTF
v_call: TRBV5-1; j_call: TRBJ2-3; clone_size: .; d_call: TRBD2; cdr3_nt: TGCGCCAGCAGCGGTCTAGCGGGTAGCACAGATACGCAGTATTTT; cdr3_aa: CASSGLAGSTDTQYF
v_call: TRBV6-6; j_call: TRBJ2-3; clone_size: .; d_call: .; cdr3_nt: TGTGCCAGCAAATCCCCCGACAGGACCAGCACAGATACGCAGTATTTT; cdr3_aa: CASKSPDRTSTDTQYF
v_call: TRBV5-6; j_call: TRBJ2-6; clone_size: .; d_call: .; cdr3_nt: TGTGCCAGCAGCATGGGGGCCAACGTCCTGACTTTC; cdr3_aa: CASSMGANVLTF
v_call: TRBV18; j_call: TRBJ1-5; clone_size: .; d_call: TRBD1; cdr3_nt: TGTGCCAGCTCACACCGGGACAGGGGCAGCAATCAGCCCCAGCATTTT; cdr3_aa: CASSHRDRGSNQPQHF
v_call: TRBV20-1; j_call: TRBJ1-4; clone_size: .; d_call: TRBD1; cdr3_nt: TGCAGTGCAGGGGGCTATGAAAAACTGTTTTTT; cdr3_aa: CSAGGYEKLFF
v_call: TRBV5-4; j_call: TRBJ1-3; clone_size: few; d_call: .; cdr3_nt: TGTGCCAGCAGCGATGGGGCGGACTCTGGAAACACCATATATTTT; cdr3_aa: CASSDGADSGNTIYF
v_call: TRBV5-6; j_call: TRBJ1-2; clone_size: .; d_call: .; cdr3_nt: TGTGCCAGCAGCTTGAGAGGGGTAGGCTATGGCTACACCTTC; cdr3_aa: CASSLRGVGYGYTF
v_call: TRBV5-1; j_call: TRBJ1-2; clone_size: .; d_call: .; cdr3_nt: TGCGCCAGCAGCTTGGTTTTGAGGGGCCGGTATGGCTACACCTTC; cdr3_aa: CASSLVLRGRYGYTF
v_call: TRBV30; j_call: TRBJ1-1; clone_size: .; d_call: .; cdr3_nt: TGTGCCTGGAGTGTAGGTCTGAACACTGAAGCTTTCTTT; cdr3_aa: CAWSVGLNTEAFF
v_call: TRBV9; j_call: TRBJ2-6; clone_size: once; d_call: .; cdr3_nt: TGTGCCAGCAGCCCCGGGCTCTCTGGGGCCAACGTCCTGACTTTC; cdr3_aa: CASSPGLSGANVLTF
v_call: TRBV5-8; j_call: TRBJ2-5; clone_size: .; d_call: TRBD1; cdr3_nt: TGTGCCAGCAGCTTGGGACAGGGGGAGATTCAAGAGACCCAGTACTTC; cdr3_aa: CASSLGQGEIQETQYF
v_call: TRBV12-5; j_call: TRBJ1-1; clone_size: .; d_call: .; cdr3_nt: TGTGCTAGTGGTGCCCAGGGAGGCACTGAAGCTTTCTTT; cdr3_aa: CASGAQGGTEAFF
v_call: TRBV19; j_call: TRBJ2-6; clone_size: .; d_call: .; cdr3_nt: TGTGCCAGTAGTACTGGGCGCTCTGGGGCCAACGTCCTGACTTTC; cdr3_aa: CASSTGRSGANVLTF
v_call: TRBV5-1; j_call: TRBJ2-7; clone_size: .; d_call: .; cdr3_nt: TGCGCCAGCAGCTTGGAGGGACGGAGTTACGAGCAGTACTTC; cdr3_aa: CASSLEGRSYEQYF
v_call: TRBV5-1; j_call: TRBJ2-7; clone_size: .; d_call: TRBD2; cdr3_nt: TGCGCCAGCAGCCACACTAGCGGGAGCAACTACGAGCAGTACTTC; cdr3_aa: CASSHTSGSNYEQYF
v_call: TRBV6-1; j_call: TRBJ1-5; clone_size: .; d_call: .; cdr3_nt: TGTGCCAGCAGTGAAGGGGGCAAACAGCCCCAGCATTTT; cdr3_aa: CASSEGGKQPQHF
v_call: TRBV7-9; j_call: TRBJ2-1; clone_size: .; d_call: .; cdr3_nt: TGTGCCAGCAGCTTAGCGGGAGTGAGCTCCTACAATGAGCAGTTCTTC; cdr3_aa: CASSLAGVSSYNEQFF
v_call: TRBV30; j_call: TRBJ2-7; clone_size: .; d_call: .; cdr3_nt: TGTGCCTGGAGTGTGGACAGTGCCTACGAGCAGTACTTC; cdr3_aa: CAWSVDSAYEQYF
v_call: TRBV18; j_call: TRBJ2-1; clone_size: .; d_call: .; cdr3_nt: TGTGCCAGCTCACTGGTCCCAACTCCGGGGTTGAGCAATGAGCAGTTCTTC; cdr3_aa: CASSLVPTPGLSNEQFF
v_call: TRBV7-2; j_call: TRBJ1-3; clone_size: .; d_call: .; cdr3_nt: TGTGCCAGCAGCTTAGGGGCTAGCTCTGGAAACACCATATATTTT; cdr3_aa: CASSLGASSGNTIYF
v_call: TRBV6-5; j_call: TRBJ2-7; clone_size: once; d_call: .; cdr3_nt: TGTGCCAGCGGGGCTAGGGTTGGCGAGCAGTACTTC; cdr3_aa: CASGARVGEQYF
v_call: TRBV27; j_call: TRBJ2-2; clone_size: .; d_call: .; cdr3_nt: TGTGCCAGCAGTTTATCCCTTAACACCGGGGAGCTGTTTTTT; cdr3_aa: CASSLSLNTGELFF
v_call: TRBV19; j_call: TRBJ2-2; clone_size: .; d_call: .; cdr3_nt: TGTGCCAGCAGGGGCTTGACCGGGGAGCTGTTTTTT; cdr3_aa: CASRGLTGELFF
v_call: TRBV12-1; j_call: TRBJ2-2; clone_size: .; d_call: .; cdr3_nt: TGTGCCAGCAGCTGGAGTAGCGGGTTGGGGGAAACCGGGGAGCTGTTTTTT; cdr3_aa: CASSWSSGLGETGELFF
v_call: TRBV5-4; j_call: TRBJ2-5; clone_size: .; d_call: TRBD1; cdr3_nt: TGTGCCAGCAGCCAACAGGGGTCGGAGACCCAGTACTTC; cdr3_aa: CASSQQGSETQYF
v_call: TRBV10-3; j_call: TRBJ2-1; clone_size: .; d_call: .; cdr3_nt: TGTGCCATCAGTGGGGTCATCGCGGAGACTGGCTCCTACAATGAGCAGTTCTTC; cdr3_aa: CAISGVIAETGSYNEQFF
v_call: TRBV27; j_call: TRBJ2-7; clone_size: .; d_call: .; cdr3_nt: TGTGCCAGCAGCGCGAGGGAGGCGCTTTACGAGCAGTACTTC; cdr3_aa: CASSAREALYEQYF
v_call: TRBV30; j_call: TRBJ2-5; clone_size: .; d_call: .; cdr3_nt: TGTGCCTGGAGTGGGGGTCTACAAGAGACCCAGTACTTC; cdr3_aa: CAWSGGLQETQYF
v_call: TRBV19; j_call: TRBJ2-7; clone_size: .; d_call: TRBD2; cdr3_nt: TGTGCCAGTAGTATCCTAGCGGGCCCCTACGAGCAGTACTTC; cdr3_aa: CASSILAGPYEQYF
v_call: TRBV30; j_call: TRBJ2-3; clone_size: .; d_call: .; cdr3_nt: TGTGCCACCGCCAGGGATACGCAGTATTTT; cdr3_aa: CATARDTQYF